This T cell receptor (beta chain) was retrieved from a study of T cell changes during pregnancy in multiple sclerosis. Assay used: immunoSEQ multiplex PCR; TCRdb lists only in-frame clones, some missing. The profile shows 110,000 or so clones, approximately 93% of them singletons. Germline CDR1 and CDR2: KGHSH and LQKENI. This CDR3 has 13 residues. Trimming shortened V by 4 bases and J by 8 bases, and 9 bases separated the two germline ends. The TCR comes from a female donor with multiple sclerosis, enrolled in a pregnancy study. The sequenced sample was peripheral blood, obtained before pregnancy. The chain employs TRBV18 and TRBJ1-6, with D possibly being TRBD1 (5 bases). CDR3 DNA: TGTGCCAGCTCACAGGGAGGGGATTCACCCCTCCACTTT. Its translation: CASSQGGDSPLHF.